This TCR beta chain was identified during a study of identical twins. Findings of the study overall: The authors noted that invariant MAIT and iNKT cells could partly confound zero-insertion analyses.

TCRdb re-analysed the 5' RACE reads in MiXCR, keeping a single row per CDR3 protein. This table has about 520,000 distinct CDR3 sequences, 22% appearing once. This clonotype was recorded a few times. The antigen remains unidentified. V lost 0 bases and J lost 11; bases outside the gene matches: 9. The CDR3 is 13 residues long. Germline V gene sequence: CDR1 DFQATT, CDR2 SNEGSKA (reference sequence). These same data were also listed under a study on T cells expressing NK-cell markers.

This receptor was taken from a woman in her late teens or twenties in good health. Specimen: CD4+ T cells sorted from blood. The chain joins TRBV20-1 to TRBJ1-1, with 7 bases lining up with TRBD1. CDR3 region: CSARDASTGLAFF. The DNA of the CDR3 is TGCAGTGCTAGAGATGCCTCGACAGGGTTGGCTTTCTTT.